Described below is a single T cell receptor beta chain sequence and its context. Antigen: not known. TCRdb called the reads again in MiXCR, with one record for every CDR3 protein. The sample holds roughly 310,000 distinct CDR3 sequences; 15% to 20% are singletons and the top ten take approximately 12%. The data originate from a study of T cell repertoires in cytomegalovirus infection. Study-level points and caveats: Public TCR beta family frequency separated CMV-and-HLA carriers, including in an independent cohort.

The sequence was collected from a human donor in good health (CMV status not recorded). Some clones in this sample may be carry-over from other donors' samples. The sequenced sample consisted of PBMCs.

CDR3 loop: CASRGILTGTGELFF. CDR3 in DNA: TGTGCCAGTAGAGGGATCCTAACGGGCACCGGGGAGCTGTTTTTT. V gene TRBV19 combines with J gene TRBJ2-2; D is uncertain. Per the germline V gene, CDR1 is LNHDA and CDR2 is SQIVND (reference sequence). V lost 6 bases, J lost 4 bases, and 15 bases lay in between. This CDR3 is built from 15 residues.